The clone carrying this T cell receptor (beta chain) has a single count. J lost 7 bases, V lost 5 bases, and 12 bases had no gene match. The CDR3 loop spans 16 amino acids. Germline loops: CDR1 LNHDA, CDR2 SQIVND (reference sequence). The sample is drawn from a study of OX40 agonist ivuxolimab in advanced cancers. Study in general: Ivuxolimab, an antibody that agonizes OX40 (CD134), was administered to the patients. Dose-escalation patients suffered from hepatocellular carcinoma, melanoma, renal cell or head and neck cancer. Of the patients, three showed partial responses, one with hepatocellular carcinoma and two with cutaneous melanoma.

Assay: immunoSEQ multiplex PCR; the TCRdb copy retains only in-frame clones and omits some. The sample lists tens of thousands of clones; approximately 90% were seen once. The TCR sequence derives from an adult with an advanced solid tumor such as melanoma, head and neck, liver or kidney cancer. V and J are TRBV19 and TRBJ2-1, with 9 nucleotides matching TRBD2. Sequences were derived from CD4+ or CD8+ T cells sorted from blood, sampled in a trial of the OX40 agonist ivuxolimab. The CDR3 sequence: CASSSWPPSGVNEQFF. The CDR3 DNA reads as TGTGCCAGTAGTTCCTGGCCGCCTAGCGGGGTGAATGAGCAGTTCTTC. The whole variable domain, remainder taken from reference TRBV19 and TRBJ2-1, is DGGITQSPKYLFRKEGQNVTLSCEQNLNHDAMYWYRQDPGQGLRLIYYSQIVNDFQKGDIAEGYSVSREKKESFPLTVTSAQKNPTAFYLCASSSWPPSGVNEQFFGPGTRLTVL.